This TCR beta chain was sequenced in a study of blood T cell repertoires in COVID-19. About the study: The study drew acute and convalescent COVID-19 samples from the United States, Italy and Spain. Nucleic acid was either cDNA or gDNA, and it came from T cells, B-cell-depleted T cells, or PBMCs.

In germline, CDR1 is SGHVS, CDR2 FQNEAQ. The length of the CDR3 is 16 residues. The J segment lost 6 bases and the V segment lost 4 bases, leaving 7 bases of the junction unmatched. In the study's own analysis: Amplification of reference gene primers provided the estimated nucleated cell counts. Data came from immunoSEQ multiplex PCR; TCRdb stores just in-frame clones and leaves some out. The V and J calls and clone size were taken over from that table, and D and trimming were inferred from the DNA. The table records 40,000 to 50,000 clones, around 87% of them present only once. This clone was found a few times.

The chain uses TRBV7-8 and TRBJ1-6, with 9 positions matching TRBD1. The sample consisted of peripheral blood. The source of this sequence is a middle-aged man with active COVID-19. Here the CDR3 reads CASSSSRTGANSPLHF. CDR3 coding DNA: TGTGCCAGCAGCTCGAGTCGGACAGGGGCTAATTCACCCCTCCACTTT.